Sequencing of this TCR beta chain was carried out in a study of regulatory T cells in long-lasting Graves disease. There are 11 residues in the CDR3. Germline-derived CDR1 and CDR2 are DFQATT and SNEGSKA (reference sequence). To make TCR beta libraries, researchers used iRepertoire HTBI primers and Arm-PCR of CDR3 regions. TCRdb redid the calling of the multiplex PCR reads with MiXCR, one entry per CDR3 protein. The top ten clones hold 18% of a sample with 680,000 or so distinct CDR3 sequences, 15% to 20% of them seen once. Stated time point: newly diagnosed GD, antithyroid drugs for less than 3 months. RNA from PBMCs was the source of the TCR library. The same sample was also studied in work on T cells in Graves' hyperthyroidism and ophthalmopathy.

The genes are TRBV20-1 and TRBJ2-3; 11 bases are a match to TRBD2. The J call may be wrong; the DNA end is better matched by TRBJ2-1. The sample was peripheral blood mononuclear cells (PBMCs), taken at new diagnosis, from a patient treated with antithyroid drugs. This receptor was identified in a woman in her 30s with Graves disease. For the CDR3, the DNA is TGCAGTGCCGGGACTAGCGGTGAGCAGTTCTTC. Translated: CSAGTSGEQFF.